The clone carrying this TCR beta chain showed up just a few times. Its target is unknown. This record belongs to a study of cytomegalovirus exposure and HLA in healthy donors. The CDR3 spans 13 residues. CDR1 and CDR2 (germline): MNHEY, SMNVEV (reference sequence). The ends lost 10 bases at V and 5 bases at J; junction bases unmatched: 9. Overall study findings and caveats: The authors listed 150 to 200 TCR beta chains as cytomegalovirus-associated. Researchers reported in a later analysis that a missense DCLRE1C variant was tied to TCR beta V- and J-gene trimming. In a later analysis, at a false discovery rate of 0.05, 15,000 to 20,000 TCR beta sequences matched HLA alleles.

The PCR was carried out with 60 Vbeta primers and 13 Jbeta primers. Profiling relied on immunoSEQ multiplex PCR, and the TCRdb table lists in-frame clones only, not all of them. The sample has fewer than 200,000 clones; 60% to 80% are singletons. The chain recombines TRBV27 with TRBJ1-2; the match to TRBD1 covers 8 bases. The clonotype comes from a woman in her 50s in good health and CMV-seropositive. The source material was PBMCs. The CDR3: CATGPGTGYGYTF. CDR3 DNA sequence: TGTGCCACCGGACCCGGGACAGGTTATGGCTACACCTTC.